These 6 T cell receptor beta chains were all obtained from the same sample, sequenced in a study of blood T cell repertoires in COVID-19. TCRdb keeps only in-frame clones here, not all; method: immunoSEQ multiplex PCR. The sample includes fewer than 200,000 clones, around 87% seen only once; the top ten take around 0.88%. Sequencing was done on a sample of peripheral blood. These receptors were obtained from a woman under 30 who had recovered from COVID-19.

The chain uses TRBV6-6 and TRBJ1-5; D may be TRBD1 (5 bases). Trimming removed 10 bases from V and 4 bases from J, with 11 bases in between. CDR1 and CDR2 from the germline V gene are MNHNY and SVGAGI (reference sequence). The length of the CDR3 is 12 residues. The CDR3 protein is CAIGGGNQPQHF. In nucleotides, the CDR3 is TGTGCCATCGGGGGGGGAAATCAGCCCCAGCATTTT.

There are a few counts of this clone. The chain carries TRBV29-1 and TRBJ2-2; no clear D. V lost 3 bases, J lost 8 bases, and 13 bases lay in between. CDR1 is SQVTM, CDR2 ANQGSEA, per germline. This CDR3 is 13 amino acids long. The CDR3 spells CSVDQDVRGELFF. The CDR3 DNA reads as TGCAGCGTTGACCAAGATGTGAGGGGGGAGCTGTTTTTT.

This chain connects TRBV15 to TRBJ2-3, with 7 bases that match TRBD1. With 4 bases clipped from V and 0 bases from J, the junction kept 4 bases outside the gene matches. CDR1 and CDR2 (germline): LNHNV, YYDKDF (reference sequence). The CDR3 length is 15 residues. CDR3 coding DNA: TGTGCCACCAGCAATCGGGACAGTAGCACAGATACGCAGTATTTT. Its translation is CATSNRDSSTDTQYF.

The rearrangement uses TRBV6-2 or TRBV6-3 and TRBJ2-3; 7 bases fit TRBD1. With V trimmed by 6 bases and J by 7 bases, 4 bases remained unmatched. Per the germline V gene, CDR1 is MNHEY and CDR2 is SVGEGT. CDR3 size: 12 residues. The CDR3 region has the DNA TGTGCCAGCAGCCGGGACAGCTATACGCAGTATTTT. Protein product: CASSRDSYTQYF.

Written as DNA, the CDR3 is TGTGCCAGCAGTGAAAGGACAGGGACTCAGCCCCAGCATTTT. The encoded protein is CASSERTGTQPQHF. The gene calls are TRBV2 and TRBJ1-5, with TRBD1 identical over 8 bases. Germline lookup yields CDR1 SNHLY and CDR2 FYNNEI. Losses at the gene ends were 2 bases for V and 6 bases for J; bases not matched to a gene: 3. The CDR3 extends over 14 amino acids.

The chain links TRBV3-1 (or the pseudogene TRBV3-2) to TRBJ1-2, with TRBD1 identical over 8 bases. CDR1 is LGHDT, CDR2 YNNKEL, per germline (reference sequence). This CDR3 spans 14 amino acids. V was pared by 7 bases and J by 4 bases, with 8 bases of the junction left unmatched. The chain's CDR3 is CASTPDRGFYGYTF. CDR3 nucleotide sequence: TGTGCCAGCACCCCAGACAGGGGCTTCTATGGCTACACCTTC.